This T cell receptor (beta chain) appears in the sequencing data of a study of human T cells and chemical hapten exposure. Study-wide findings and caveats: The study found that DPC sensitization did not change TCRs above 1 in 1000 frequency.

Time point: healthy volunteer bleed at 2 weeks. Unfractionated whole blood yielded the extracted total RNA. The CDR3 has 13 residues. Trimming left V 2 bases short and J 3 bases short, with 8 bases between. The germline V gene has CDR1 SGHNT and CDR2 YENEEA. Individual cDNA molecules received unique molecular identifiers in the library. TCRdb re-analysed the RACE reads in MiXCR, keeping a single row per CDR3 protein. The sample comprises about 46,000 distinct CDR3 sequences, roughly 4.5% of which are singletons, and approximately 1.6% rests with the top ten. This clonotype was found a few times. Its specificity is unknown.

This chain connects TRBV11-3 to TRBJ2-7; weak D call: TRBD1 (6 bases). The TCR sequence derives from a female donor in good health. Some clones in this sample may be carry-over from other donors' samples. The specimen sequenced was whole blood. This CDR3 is CASSLRGGYEQYF. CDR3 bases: TGTGCCAGCAGCTTAAGAGGGGGCTACGAGCAGTACTTC.